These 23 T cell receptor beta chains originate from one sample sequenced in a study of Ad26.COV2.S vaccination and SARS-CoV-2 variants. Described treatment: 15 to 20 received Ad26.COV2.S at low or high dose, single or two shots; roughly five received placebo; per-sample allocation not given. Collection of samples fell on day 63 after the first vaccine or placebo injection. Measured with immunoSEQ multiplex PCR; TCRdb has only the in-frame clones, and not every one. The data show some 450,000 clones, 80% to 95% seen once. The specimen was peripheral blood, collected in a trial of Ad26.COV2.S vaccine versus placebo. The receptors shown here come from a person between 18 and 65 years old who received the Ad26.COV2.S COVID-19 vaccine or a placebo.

The chain's CDR3 is CASSLRAGANQPQHF. For the CDR3, the DNA is TGTGCCAGCAGCTTACGGGCAGGGGCCAATCAGCCCCAGCATTTT. This chain connects TRBV7-6 to TRBJ1-5; D is possibly TRBD1 (6 bases). Trimming left V 2 bases short and J 3 bases short, with 11 bases between. The germline V gene has CDR1 SGHVS and CDR2 FNYEAQ. The CDR3 loop spans 15 amino acids.

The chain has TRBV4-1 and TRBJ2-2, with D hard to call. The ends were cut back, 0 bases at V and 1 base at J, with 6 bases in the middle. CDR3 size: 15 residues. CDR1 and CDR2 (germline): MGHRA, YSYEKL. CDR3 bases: TGCGCCAGCAGCCAAGATACCGTGAACACCGGGGAGCTGTTTTTT. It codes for CASSQDTVNTGELFF.

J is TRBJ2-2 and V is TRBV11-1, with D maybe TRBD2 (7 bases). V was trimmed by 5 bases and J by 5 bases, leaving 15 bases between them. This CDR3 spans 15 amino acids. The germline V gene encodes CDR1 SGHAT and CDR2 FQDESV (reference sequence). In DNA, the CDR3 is TGTGCCAGCAGCCCTCACAGGGAGGGGACCGGGGAGCTGTTTTTT. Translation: CASSPHREGTGELFF.

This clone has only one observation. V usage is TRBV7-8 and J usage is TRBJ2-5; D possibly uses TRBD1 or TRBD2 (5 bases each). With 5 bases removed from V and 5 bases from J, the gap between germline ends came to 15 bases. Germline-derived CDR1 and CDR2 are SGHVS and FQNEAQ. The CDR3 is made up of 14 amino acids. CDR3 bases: TGTGCCAGCAGCAAAGGGACGGCCTTGGAGACCCAGTACTTC. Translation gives CASSKGTALETQYF.

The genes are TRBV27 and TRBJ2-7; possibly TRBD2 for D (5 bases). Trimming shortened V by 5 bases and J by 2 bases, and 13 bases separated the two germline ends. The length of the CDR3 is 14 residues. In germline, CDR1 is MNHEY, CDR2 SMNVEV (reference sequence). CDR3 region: CASSPQAETYEQYF. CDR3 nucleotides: TGTGCCAGCAGTCCCCAAGCGGAAACCTACGAGCAGTACTTC.

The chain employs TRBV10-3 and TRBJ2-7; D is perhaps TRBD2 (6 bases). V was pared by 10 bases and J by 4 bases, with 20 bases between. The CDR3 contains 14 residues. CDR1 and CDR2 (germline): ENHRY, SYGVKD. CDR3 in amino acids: CATKPGTDSYEQYF. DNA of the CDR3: TGTGCCACCAAACCCGGGACTGACTCATACGAGCAGTACTTC.

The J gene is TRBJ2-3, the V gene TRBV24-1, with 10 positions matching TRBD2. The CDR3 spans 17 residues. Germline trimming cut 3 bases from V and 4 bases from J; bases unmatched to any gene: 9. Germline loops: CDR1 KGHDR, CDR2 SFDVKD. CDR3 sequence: CATSDPKREGRSDTQYF. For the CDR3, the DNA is TGTGCCACCAGTGATCCTAAGCGGGAGGGCCGTTCAGATACGCAGTATTTT.

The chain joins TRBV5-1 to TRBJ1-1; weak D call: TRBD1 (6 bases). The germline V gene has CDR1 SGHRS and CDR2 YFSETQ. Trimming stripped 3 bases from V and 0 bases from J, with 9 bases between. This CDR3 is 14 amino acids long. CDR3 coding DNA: TGCGCCAGCAGCTGGGGGGCGGTGAACACTGAAGCTTTCTTT. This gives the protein CASSWGAVNTEAFF.

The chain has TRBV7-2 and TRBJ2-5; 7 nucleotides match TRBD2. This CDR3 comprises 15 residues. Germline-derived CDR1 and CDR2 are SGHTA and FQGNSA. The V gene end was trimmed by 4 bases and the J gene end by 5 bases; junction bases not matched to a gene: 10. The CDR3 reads CASSSWTRGGETQYF. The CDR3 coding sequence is TGTGCCAGCAGCTCCTGGACTAGGGGAGGGGAGACCCAGTACTTC.

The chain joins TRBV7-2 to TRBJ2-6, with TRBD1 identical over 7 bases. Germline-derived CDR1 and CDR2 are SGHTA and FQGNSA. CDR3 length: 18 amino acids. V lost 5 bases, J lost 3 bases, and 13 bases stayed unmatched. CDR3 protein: CASSASGTVFVGANVLTF. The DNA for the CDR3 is TGTGCCAGCAGCGCCTCCGGGACAGTTTTCGTTGGGGCCAACGTCCTGACTTTC.

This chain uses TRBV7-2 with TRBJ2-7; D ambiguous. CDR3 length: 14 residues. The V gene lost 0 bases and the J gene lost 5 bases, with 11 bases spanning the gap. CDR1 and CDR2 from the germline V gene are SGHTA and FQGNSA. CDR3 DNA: TGTGCCAGCAGCTTAGCGGTCGCCCAGGACGAGCAGTACTTC. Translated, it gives CASSLAVAQDEQYF.

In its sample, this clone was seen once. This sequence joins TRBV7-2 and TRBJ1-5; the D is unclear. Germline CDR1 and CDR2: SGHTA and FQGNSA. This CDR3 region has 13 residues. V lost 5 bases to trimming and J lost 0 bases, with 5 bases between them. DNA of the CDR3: TGTGCCAGCAGCACAATTAGCAATCAGCCCCAGCATTTT. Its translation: CASSTISNQPQHF.

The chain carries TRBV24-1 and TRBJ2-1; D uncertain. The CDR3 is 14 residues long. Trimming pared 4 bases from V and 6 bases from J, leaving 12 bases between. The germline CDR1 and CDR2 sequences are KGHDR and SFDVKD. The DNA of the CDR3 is TGTGCCACCAGTGACCATGGACCTCCCAATGAGCAGTTCTTC. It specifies CATSDHGPPNEQFF.

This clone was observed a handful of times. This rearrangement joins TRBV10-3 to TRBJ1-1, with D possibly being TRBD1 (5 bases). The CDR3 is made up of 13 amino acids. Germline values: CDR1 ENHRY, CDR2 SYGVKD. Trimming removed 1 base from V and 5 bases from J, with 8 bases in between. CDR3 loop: CAISEYGGTEAFF. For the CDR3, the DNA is TGTGCCATCAGTGAGTATGGGGGAACTGAAGCTTTCTTT.

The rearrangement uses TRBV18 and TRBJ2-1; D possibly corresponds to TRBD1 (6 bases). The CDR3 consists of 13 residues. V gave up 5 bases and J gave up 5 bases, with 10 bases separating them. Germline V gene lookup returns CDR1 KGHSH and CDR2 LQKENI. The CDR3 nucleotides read TGTGCCAGCTCAGTAGGACAGAACAATGAGCAGTTCTTC. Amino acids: CASSVGQNNEQFF.

The CDR3 DNA follows: TGTGCCATTGGGGGACTAGCGGCGAGCTCCTACAATGAGCAGTTCTTC. Translated: CAIGGLAASSYNEQFF. V and J are TRBV28 and TRBJ2-1, with 11 bases identical to TRBD2. The CDR3 length is 16 residues. Germline V gene sequence: CDR1 MDHEN, CDR2 SYDVKM. J gave up 0 bases and V 10 bases, and 8 bases lay outside the gene matches.

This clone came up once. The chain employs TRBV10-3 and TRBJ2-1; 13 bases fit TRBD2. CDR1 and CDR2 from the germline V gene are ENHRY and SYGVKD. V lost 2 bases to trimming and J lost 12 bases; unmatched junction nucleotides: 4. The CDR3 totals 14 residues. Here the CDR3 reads CAISEPRLAGGQFF. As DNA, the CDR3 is TGTGCCATCAGTGAGCCCCGACTAGCGGGAGGGCAGTTCTTC.

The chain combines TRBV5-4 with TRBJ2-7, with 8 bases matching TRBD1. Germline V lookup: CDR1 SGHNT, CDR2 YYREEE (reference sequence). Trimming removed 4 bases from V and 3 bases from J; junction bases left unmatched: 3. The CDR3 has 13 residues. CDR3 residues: CASSRDRGYEQYF. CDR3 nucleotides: TGTGCCAGCAGCCGCGACAGGGGCTACGAGCAGTACTTC.

CDR3 amino acids: CASSYGEEQFF. The CDR3 DNA reads as TGTGCCAGCAGTTACGGGGAAGAGCAGTTCTTC. The chain links TRBV6-2 or TRBV6-3 to TRBJ2-1; D gene ambiguous. Trimming took off 2 bases at V and 10 bases at J, with 6 bases between the two ends. The CDR3 consists of 11 residues. Germline assignment: CDR1 MNHEY and CDR2 SVGEGT.

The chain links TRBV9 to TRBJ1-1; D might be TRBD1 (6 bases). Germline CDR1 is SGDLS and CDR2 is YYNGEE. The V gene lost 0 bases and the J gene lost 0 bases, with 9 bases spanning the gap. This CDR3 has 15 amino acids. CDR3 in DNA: TGTGCCAGCAGCGTAGCCGCAGGGGTGAACACTGAAGCTTTCTTT. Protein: CASSVAAGVNTEAFF.

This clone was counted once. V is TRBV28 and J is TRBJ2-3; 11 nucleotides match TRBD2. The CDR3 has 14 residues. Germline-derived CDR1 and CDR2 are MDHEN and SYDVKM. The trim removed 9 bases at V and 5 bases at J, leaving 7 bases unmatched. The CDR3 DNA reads TGTGCCAGTTTAGCGGGAGGGCCACGAGATACGCAGTATTTT. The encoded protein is CASLAGGPRDTQYF.

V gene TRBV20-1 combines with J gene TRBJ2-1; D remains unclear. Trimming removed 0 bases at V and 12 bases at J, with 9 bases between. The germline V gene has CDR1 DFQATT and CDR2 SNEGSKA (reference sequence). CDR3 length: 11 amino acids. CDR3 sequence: CSAREAGTQFF. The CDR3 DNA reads TGCAGTGCTAGAGAAGCTGGAACGCAGTTCTTC.

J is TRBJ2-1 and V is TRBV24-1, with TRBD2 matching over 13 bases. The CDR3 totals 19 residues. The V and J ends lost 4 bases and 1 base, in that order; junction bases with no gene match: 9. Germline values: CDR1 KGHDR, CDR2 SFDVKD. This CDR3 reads CATSDPGTSGTLSYNEQFF. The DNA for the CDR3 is TGTGCCACCAGTGACCCTGGGACTAGCGGGACCCTATCCTACAATGAGCAGTTCTTC.